Shown below are 10 T cell receptor beta chains from a single sample sequenced in a study of cytotoxic CD8 clonotypes in ibrutinib-treated CLL. Profiling relied on immunoSEQ multiplex PCR, and the TCRdb table lists in-frame clones only, not all of them. The table records over 100,000 clones, roughly 88% of them present only once. The source was PBMCs, collected after 24 months of ibrutinib treatment. The receptors were gathered from a human donor with chronic lymphocytic leukemia.

The gene calls are TRBV5-4 and TRBJ1-2; D perhaps matches TRBD1 (6 bases). Germline V gene sequence: CDR1 SGHNT, CDR2 YYREEE (reference sequence). This CDR3 contains 13 residues. V gave up 0 bases and J gave up 6 bases, with 9 bases separating them. CDR3: CASSLVPGDGYTF. CDR3 sequence (DNA): TGTGCCAGCAGCTTGGTGCCAGGGGATGGCTACACCTTC.

The CDR3, as DNA: TGCGCCAGCAGCTTTTTAACTGGGGTGGCAGATACGCAGTATTTT. It encodes CASSFLTGVADTQYF. The chain joins TRBV5-1 to TRBJ2-3; D unresolved. The CDR3 is made up of 15 amino acids. Germline values: CDR1 SGHRS, CDR2 YFSETQ. Trimming cost V 2 bases and J 4 bases, with 14 bases left between them. Supplemented by reference TRBV5-1 and TRBJ2-3, the full variable domain reads KAGVTQTPRYLIKTRGQQVTLSCSPISGHRSVSWYQQTPGQGLQFLFEYFSETQRNKGNFPGRFSGRQFSNSRSEMNVSTLELGDSALYLCASSFLTGVADTQYFGPGTRLTVL.

The chain couples TRBV4-1 to TRBJ2-2, with a weak D call TRBD2 (6 bases). CDR1 and CDR2 from the germline V gene are MGHRA and YSYEKL. The CDR3 covers 13 residues. Trimming shortened V by 11 bases and J by 4 bases, and 14 bases separated the two germline ends. The CDR3 loop is CAPPRGSTGELFF. CDR3 in DNA: TGCGCCCCCCCGCGGGGATCCACCGGGGAGCTGTTTTTT.

The V and J genes are TRBV28 and TRBJ1-5; 11 bases are a match to TRBD1. The V gene's germline CDR1 is MDHEN and CDR2 SYDVKM. The CDR3 runs 18 residues. With V trimmed by 0 bases and J by 5 bases, 9 bases remained unmatched. The CDR3 sequence is CASSLCPRDRGKDQPQHF. DNA of the CDR3: TGTGCCAGCAGTTTATGCCCACGGGACAGGGGGAAAGATCAGCCCCAGCATTTT.

The gene calls are TRBV7-2 and TRBJ1-3; 8 bases align to TRBD1. With V trimmed by 5 bases and J by 7 bases, 7 bases remained unmatched. The CDR3 length is 14 residues. Germline-derived CDR1 and CDR2 are SGHTA and FQGNSA. The CDR3 spells CASSPAQGGNTIYF. CDR3 in DNA: TGTGCCAGCAGCCCCGCACAGGGGGGGAACACCATATATTTT.

The chain has TRBV15 and TRBJ2-3; TRBD2 matches at 9 bases. CDR3 length equals 18 residues. Trimming removed 1 base from V and 0 bases from J; junction bases left unmatched: 8. Germline CDR1 reads LNHNV; CDR2 reads YYDKDF (reference sequence). CDR3 loop: CATSRGSAGGISTDTQYF. CDR3 nucleotide sequence: TGTGCCACCAGCAGAGGTTCGGCGGGGGGGATTAGCACAGATACGCAGTATTTT. Variable domain in full (rest from reference TRBV15 and TRBJ2-3): DAMVIQNPRYQVTQFGKPVTLSCSQTLNHNVMYWYQQKSSQAPKLLFHYYDKDFNNEADTPDNFQSRRPNTSFCFLDIRSPGLGDTAMYLCATSRGSAGGISTDTQYFGPGTRLTVL.

The chain employs TRBV4-3 and TRBJ1-6; TRBD1 matches at 8 bases. The CDR3 is made up of 15 amino acids. The V gene's germline CDR1 is LGHNA and CDR2 YSLEER. Trimming cost V 4 bases and J 14 bases; bases outside gene matches: 13. Written as DNA, the CDR3 is TGCGCCAGCAGCCTCACCAGGGGGCGGGGGGGAGCCCTCCACTTT. Its translation: CASSLTRGRGGALHF.

The chain carries TRBV5-1 and TRBJ1-4, with 8 bases aligning to TRBD1. Germline CDR1 reads SGHRS; CDR2 reads YFSETQ. CDR3 size: 14 residues. V shed 4 bases and J 3 bases; nucleotides not matched to a gene: 2. CDR3 DNA: TGCGCCAGCAGCCAACAGGGGGCTAATGAAAAACTGTTTTTT. This encodes CASSQQGANEKLFF. Full variable domain (remainder filled in from reference TRBV5-1 and TRBJ1-4): KAGVTQTPRYLIKTRGQQVTLSCSPISGHRSVSWYQQTPGQGLQFLFEYFSETQRNKGNFPGRFSGRQFSNSRSEMNVSTLELGDSALYLCASSQQGANEKLFFGSGTQLSVL.

This chain uses TRBV6-5 with TRBJ1-4, with D possibly TRBD1 on 6 matching bases. With 4 bases removed from V and 8 bases from J, the gap between germline ends came to 14 bases. Germline CDR1 is MNHEY and CDR2 is SVGAGI. There are 14 residues in the CDR3. This CDR3 is CASSSTTGREKLFF. DNA of the CDR3: TGTGCCAGCAGTTCCACAACAGGGAGGGAAAAACTGTTTTTT.

The chain couples TRBV5-1 to TRBJ1-3; TRBD1 matches at 7 bases. This CDR3 spans 15 amino acids. V dropped 4 bases and J dropped 3; count of bases not matched to a gene: 7. Per germline, CDR1 SGHRS and CDR2 YFSETQ. CDR3 DNA sequence: TGCGCCAGCAGCCCGGAAGGGGGCATTGGAAACACCATATATTTT. It yields the protein CASSPEGGIGNTIYF.